This T cell receptor (beta chain) stems from a study of cytomegalovirus exposure and HLA in healthy donors. Study-level background: The approximately 120 validation repertoires used the same platform as the 650 to 850 first-cohort repertoires (as reported by a later analysis). Whole-study findings and limits: Despite most TCR sequences being rare, some public TCRs occurred in many donors. According to a later analysis, TCR clusters from the first cohort tended to co-occur in the approximately 130 validation repertoires.

On this clone itself: Its antigen is currently unknown.

CDR3 size: 15 residues. Germline V lookup: CDR1 MNHGY, CDR2 SAAAGT. V shed 5 bases, J shed 2 bases, and the junction held 7 bases outside the gene matches. The validation cohort, a group of over a hundred subjects, included the donors and was separate from the roughly 720-subject first cohort. Clones were read by immunoSEQ multiplex PCR, and TCRdb kept only the in-frame ones, dropping some. Here the sample spans under 200,000 clones, roughly 90% being singletons. This chain connects TRBV6-8 to TRBJ2-3, with 7 bases matching TRBD2. The material sequenced was PBMCs. The clonotype originates from a woman younger than 35 in good health and CMV-seropositive. CDR3 sequence: CASSGLEGSTDTQYF. For the CDR3, the DNA is TGTGCCAGCAGTGGACTAGAGGGGTCCACAGATACGCAGTATTTT.